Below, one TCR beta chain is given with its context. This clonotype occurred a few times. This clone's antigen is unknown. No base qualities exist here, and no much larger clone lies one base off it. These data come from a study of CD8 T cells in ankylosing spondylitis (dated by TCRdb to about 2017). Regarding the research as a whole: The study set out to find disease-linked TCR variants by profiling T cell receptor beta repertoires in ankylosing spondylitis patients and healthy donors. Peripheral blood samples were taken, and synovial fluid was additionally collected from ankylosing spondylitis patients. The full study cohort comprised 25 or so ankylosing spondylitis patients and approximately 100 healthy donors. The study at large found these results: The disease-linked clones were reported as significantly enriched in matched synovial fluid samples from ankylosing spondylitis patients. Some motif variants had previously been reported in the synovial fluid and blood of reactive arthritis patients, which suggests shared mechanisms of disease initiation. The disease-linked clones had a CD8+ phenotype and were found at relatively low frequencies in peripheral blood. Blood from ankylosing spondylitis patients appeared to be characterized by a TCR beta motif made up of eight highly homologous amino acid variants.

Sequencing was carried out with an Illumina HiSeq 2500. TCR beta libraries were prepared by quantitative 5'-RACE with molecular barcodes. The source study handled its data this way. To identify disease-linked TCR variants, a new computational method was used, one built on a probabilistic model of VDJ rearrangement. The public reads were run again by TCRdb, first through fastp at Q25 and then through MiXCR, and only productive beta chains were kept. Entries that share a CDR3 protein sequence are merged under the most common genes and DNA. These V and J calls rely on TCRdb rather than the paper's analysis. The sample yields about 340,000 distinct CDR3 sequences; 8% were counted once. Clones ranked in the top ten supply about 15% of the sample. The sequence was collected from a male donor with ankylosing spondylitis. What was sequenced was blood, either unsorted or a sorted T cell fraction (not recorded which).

The DNA is TGCAGTGCTAGTCGGGGCCCCTATAATTCACCCCTCCACTTT. Its amino acids are CSASRGPYNSPLHF. The sequence is built from TRBV20-1 and TRBJ1-6; 5 matching bases give a weak D call of TRBD1. Cut back by 3 bases and 2 bases, the V and J ends lie 8 bases apart. CDR1 and CDR2, looked up from the germline V gene (reference sequence), are DFQATT and SNEGSKA. From its cysteine to its phenylalanine, the CDR3 spans 14 amino acids. Only CDR3 DNA is held: 42 bases, read in frame from base 1.